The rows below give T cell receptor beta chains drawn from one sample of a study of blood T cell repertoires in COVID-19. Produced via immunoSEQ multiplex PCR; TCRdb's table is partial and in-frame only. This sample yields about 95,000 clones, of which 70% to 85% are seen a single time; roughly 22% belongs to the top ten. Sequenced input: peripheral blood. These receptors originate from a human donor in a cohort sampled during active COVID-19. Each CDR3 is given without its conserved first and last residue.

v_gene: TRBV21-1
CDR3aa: ASSKGGASITTNEKLF

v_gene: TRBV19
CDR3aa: ASNGDYQPQH

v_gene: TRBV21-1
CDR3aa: ASSPNRQGWENTEAF

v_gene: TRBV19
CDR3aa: ASITTSGGTGELF

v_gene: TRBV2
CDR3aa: ASSEARGRQETQY

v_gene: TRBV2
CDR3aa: ASLNRNTGELF

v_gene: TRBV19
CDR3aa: ASSIVGGEQY

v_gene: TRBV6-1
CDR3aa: ASSEEVGAGYGYT

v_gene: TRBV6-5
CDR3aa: ASSYADRRTSPLH

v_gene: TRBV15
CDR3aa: ATRTGTGAYEQY

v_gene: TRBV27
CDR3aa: ASSLPYRGTSGSYEQY

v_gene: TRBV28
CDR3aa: ASSLGGDTQY

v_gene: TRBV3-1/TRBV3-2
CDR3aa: ASSQAQATEAF

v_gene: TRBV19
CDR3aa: ASETPLTGQPQH

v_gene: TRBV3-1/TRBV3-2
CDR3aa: ASSQGGGYTEAF

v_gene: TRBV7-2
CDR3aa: ASSPGTGSNTIY

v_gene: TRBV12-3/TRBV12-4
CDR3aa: ASGAGGLIEQY

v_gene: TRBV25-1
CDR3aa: ASSEYRGEGNSPLH

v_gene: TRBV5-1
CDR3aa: ASSGSGTDTQY

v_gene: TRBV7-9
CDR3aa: ASSLDRLEQY

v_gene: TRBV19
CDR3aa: ASSPRGGVEMYGYT

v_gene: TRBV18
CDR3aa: ASSPGLSYEQY

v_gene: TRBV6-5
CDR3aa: ASSYRGGSDEQY

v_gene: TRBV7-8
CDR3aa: ASSQDRSVVLT

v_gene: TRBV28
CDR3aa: ASRRGGSQPQH

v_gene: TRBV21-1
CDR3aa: ASSSRWGEANYGYT

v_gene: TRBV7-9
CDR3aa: ASSLAHGGATNEKLF

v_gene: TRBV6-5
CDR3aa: ASSRQGNSYEQY

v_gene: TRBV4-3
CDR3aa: ASSPGTGGKRTEAF

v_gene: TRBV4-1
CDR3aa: ASSQEQGAFGGYT

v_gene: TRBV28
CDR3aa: ASSLILAGAQETQY

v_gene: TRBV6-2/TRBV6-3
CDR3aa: ASSYRPGSNTGELF

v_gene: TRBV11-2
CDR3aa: ASSHSGQTTYEQY

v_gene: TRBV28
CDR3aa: ASSTPTVFYGYT

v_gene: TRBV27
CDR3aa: ASSSQGLREKLF

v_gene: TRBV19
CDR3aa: ATRRSSGNTIY

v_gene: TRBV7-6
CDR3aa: ASSLSPSGSYNEQF

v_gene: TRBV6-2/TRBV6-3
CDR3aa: ASSYPGQGNGNTIY

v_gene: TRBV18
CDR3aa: ASSLLTDTQY

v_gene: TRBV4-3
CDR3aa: ASSQDRAGFYGYT

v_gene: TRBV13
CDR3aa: ASRRTGDYEQY